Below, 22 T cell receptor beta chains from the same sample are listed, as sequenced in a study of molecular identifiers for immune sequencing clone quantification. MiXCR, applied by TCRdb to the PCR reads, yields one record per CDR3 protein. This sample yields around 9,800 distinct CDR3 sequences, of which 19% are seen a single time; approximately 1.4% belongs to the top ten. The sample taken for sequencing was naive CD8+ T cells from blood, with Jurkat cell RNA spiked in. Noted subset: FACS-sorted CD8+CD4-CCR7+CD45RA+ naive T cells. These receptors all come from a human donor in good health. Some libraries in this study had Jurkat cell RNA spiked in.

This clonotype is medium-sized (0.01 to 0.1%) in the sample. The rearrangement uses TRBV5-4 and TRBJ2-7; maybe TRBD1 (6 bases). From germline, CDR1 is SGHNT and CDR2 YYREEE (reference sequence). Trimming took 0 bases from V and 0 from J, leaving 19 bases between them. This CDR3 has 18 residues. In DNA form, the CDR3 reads TGTGCCAGCAGCTTGGGCCCCGGAGGACAGCGAAGCTCCTACGAGCAGTACTTC. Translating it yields CASSLGPGGQRSSYEQYF.

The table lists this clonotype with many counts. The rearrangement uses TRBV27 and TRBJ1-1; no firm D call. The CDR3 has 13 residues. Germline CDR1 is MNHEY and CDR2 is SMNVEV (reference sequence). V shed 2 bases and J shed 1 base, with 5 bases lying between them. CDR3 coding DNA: TGTGCCAGCAGTTTACAGGAGAACACTGAAGCTTTCTTT. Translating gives CASSLQENTEAFF.

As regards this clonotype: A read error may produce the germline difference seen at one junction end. CDR3 coding DNA: TGTGCCAGTAGTAACGGTTGGAGTCAGCCCCAGCACTTT. The encoded protein is CASSNGWSQPQHF. This chain connects TRBV19 to TRBJ1-5; D remains unclear. This CDR3 spans 13 amino acids. In germline, CDR1 is LNHDA, CDR2 SQIVND (reference sequence). The full variable domain, its missing parts supplied by reference TRBV19 and TRBJ1-5, is DGGITQSPKYLFRKEGQNVTLSCEQNLNHDAMYWYRQDPGQGLRLIYYSQIVNDFQKGDIAEGYSVSREKKESFPLTVTSAQKNPTAFYLCASSNGWSQPQHFGDGTRLSIL.

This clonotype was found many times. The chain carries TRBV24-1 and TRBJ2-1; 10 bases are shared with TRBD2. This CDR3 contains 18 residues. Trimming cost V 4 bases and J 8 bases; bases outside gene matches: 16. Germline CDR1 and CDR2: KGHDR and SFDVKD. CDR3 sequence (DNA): TGTGCCACCAGTGAGGGGAGTAAGCGGGAGGGGCCCCGTGATGAGCAGTTCTTC. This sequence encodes CATSEGSKREGPRDEQFF.

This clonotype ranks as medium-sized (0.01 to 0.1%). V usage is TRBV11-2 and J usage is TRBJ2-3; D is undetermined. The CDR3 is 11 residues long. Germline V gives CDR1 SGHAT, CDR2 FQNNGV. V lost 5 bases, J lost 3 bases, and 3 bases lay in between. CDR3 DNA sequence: TGTGCCAGCAGCATGACAGATACGCAGTATTTT. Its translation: CASSMTDTQYF.

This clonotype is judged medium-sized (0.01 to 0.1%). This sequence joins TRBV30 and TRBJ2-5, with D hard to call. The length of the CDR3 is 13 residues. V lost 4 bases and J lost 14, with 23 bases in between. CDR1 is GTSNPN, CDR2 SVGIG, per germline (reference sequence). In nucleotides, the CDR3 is TGTGCCTGGACCCCTTCAGACTTCTATTGGATCTACTTC. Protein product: CAWTPSDFYWIYF.

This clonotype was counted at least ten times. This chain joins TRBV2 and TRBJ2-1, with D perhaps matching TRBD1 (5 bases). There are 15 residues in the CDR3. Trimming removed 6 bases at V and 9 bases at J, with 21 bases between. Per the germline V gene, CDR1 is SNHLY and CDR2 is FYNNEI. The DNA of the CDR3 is TGTGCCAGCAGGCCCGACAGTTTGTTTGGTGGTGAGCAGTTCTTC. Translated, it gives CASRPDSLFGGEQFF.

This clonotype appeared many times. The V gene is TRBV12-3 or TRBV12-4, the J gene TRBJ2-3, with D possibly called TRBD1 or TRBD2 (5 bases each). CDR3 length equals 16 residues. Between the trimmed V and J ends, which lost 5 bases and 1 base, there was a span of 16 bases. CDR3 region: CASSTLGVLGTDTQYF. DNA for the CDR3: TGTGCCAGCAGTACTTTGGGGGTTTTAGGCACAGATACGCAGTATTTT.

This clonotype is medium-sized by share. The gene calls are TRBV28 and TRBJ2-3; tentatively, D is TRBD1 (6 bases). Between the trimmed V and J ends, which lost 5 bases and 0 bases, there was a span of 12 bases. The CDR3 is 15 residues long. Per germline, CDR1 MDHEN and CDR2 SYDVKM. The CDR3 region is CASSRDTPSTDTQYF. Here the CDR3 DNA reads TGTGCCAGCAGTCGGGACACGCCTAGCACAGATACGCAGTATTTT.

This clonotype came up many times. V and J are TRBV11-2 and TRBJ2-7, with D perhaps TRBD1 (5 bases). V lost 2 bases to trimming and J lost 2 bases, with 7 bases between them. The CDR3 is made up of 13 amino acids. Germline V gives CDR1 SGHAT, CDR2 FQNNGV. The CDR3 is CASSLRGPYEQYF. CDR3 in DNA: TGTGCCAGCAGCTTAAGGGGCCCCTACGAGCAGTACTTC.

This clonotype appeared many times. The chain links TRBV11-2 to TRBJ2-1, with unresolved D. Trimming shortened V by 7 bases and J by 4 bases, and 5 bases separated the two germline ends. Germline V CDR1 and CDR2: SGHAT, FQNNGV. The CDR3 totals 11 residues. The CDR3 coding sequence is TGTGCCAGCAACCCTTACAATGAGCAGTTCTTC. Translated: CASNPYNEQFF. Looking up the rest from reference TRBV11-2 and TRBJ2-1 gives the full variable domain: EAGVAQSPRYKIIEKRQSVAFWCNPISGHATLYWYQQILGQGPKLLIQFQNNGVVDDSQLPKDRFSAERLKGVDSTLKIQPAKLEDSAVYLCASNPYNEQFFGPGTRLTVL.

CDR3 sequence (DNA): TGTGCCAGCAGCCCCCCGGCAGGGGCGAACACCGGGGAGCTGTTTTTT. Protein: CASSPPAGANTGELFF. The genes are TRBV11-2 and TRBJ2-2; TRBD1 might be the D (6 bases). The CDR3 is 16 amino acids. Germline CDR1 is SGHAT and CDR2 is FQNNGV. The V end was cut by 5 bases, the J end by 0 bases, with 13 bases between.

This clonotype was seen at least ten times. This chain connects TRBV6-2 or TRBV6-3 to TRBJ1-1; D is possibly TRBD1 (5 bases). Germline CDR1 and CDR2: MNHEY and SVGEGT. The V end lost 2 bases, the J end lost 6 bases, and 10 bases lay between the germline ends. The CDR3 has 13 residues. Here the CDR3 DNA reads TGTGCCAGCAGTTACGGCCAGGGACCTGAAGCTTTCTTT. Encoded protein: CASSYGQGPEAFF.

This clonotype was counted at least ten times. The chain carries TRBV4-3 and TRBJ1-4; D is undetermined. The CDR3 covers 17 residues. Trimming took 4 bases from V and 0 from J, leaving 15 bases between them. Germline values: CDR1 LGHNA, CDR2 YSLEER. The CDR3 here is CASSLEPQGATNEKLFF. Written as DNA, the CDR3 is TGCGCCAGCAGCCTCGAACCCCAAGGTGCAACTAATGAAAAACTGTTTTTT.

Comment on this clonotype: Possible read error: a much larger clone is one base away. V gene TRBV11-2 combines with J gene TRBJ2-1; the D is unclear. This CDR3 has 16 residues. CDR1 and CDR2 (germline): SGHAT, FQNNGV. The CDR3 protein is CASSFEPLGSYNEQLF. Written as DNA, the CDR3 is TGTGCCAGCAGCTTTGAACCACTTGGCTCCTACAATGAGCAGCTCTTC.

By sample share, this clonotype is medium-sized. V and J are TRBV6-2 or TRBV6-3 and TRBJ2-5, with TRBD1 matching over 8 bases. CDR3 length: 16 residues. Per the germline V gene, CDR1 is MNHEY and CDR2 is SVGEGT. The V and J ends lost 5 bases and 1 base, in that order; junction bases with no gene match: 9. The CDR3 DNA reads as TGTGCCAGCAGTAGCCCGACAGGGGCCCTCCAAGAGACCCAGTACTTC. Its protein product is CASSSPTGALQETQYF.

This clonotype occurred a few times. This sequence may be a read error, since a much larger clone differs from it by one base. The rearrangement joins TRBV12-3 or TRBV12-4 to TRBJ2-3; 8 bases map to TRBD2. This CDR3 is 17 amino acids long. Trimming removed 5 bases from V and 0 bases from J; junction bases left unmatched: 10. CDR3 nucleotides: TGTGCCAGCAGTCCCGTCAGCGGGGGCCTTAGCACAGATACGCAGTATTTT. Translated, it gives CASSPVSGGLSTDTQYF.

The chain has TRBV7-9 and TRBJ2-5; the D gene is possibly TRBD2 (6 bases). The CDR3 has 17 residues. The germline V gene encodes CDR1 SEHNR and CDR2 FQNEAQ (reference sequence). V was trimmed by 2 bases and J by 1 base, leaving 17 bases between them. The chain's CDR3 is CASSLKGLTLSQETQYF. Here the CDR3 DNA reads TGTGCCAGCAGCTTAAAGGGACTCACCCTGTCCCAAGAGACCCAGTACTTC.

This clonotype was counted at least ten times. The CDR3 spells CASSFSQGRYEQYF. DNA of the CDR3: TGTGCCAGCAGTTTTTCACAGGGACGTTACGAGCAGTACTTC. The chain carries TRBV28 and TRBJ2-7; D possibly corresponds to TRBD1 (6 bases). The CDR3 has 14 residues. Germline V gives CDR1 MDHEN, CDR2 SYDVKM. Trimming removed 3 bases at V and 4 bases at J, with 13 bases between.

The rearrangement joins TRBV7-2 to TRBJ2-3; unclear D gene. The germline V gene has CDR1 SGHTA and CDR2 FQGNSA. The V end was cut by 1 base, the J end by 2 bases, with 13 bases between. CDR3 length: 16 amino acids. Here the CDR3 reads CASSLVVAGFTDTQYF. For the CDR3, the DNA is TGTGCCAGCAGCTTAGTTGTGGCAGGATTCACAGATACGCAGTATTTT.

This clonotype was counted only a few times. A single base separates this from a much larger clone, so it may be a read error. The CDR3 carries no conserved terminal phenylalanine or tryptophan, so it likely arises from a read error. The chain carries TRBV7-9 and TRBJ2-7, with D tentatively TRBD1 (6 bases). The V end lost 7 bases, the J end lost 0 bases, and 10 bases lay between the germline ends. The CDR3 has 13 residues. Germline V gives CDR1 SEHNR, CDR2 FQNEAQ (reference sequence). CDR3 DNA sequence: TGTGCCAGCACCGAGGACAGCTCCTACGAGCAGTACCTC. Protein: CASTEDSSYEQYL.

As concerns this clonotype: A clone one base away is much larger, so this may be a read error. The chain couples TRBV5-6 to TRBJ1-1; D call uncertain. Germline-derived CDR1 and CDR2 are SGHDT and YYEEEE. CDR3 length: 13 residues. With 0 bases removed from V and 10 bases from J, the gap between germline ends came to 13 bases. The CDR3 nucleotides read TGTGCCAGCAGCTTGGGGATGGTTGGTGCAGCTTTCTTT. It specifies CASSLGMVGAAFF.